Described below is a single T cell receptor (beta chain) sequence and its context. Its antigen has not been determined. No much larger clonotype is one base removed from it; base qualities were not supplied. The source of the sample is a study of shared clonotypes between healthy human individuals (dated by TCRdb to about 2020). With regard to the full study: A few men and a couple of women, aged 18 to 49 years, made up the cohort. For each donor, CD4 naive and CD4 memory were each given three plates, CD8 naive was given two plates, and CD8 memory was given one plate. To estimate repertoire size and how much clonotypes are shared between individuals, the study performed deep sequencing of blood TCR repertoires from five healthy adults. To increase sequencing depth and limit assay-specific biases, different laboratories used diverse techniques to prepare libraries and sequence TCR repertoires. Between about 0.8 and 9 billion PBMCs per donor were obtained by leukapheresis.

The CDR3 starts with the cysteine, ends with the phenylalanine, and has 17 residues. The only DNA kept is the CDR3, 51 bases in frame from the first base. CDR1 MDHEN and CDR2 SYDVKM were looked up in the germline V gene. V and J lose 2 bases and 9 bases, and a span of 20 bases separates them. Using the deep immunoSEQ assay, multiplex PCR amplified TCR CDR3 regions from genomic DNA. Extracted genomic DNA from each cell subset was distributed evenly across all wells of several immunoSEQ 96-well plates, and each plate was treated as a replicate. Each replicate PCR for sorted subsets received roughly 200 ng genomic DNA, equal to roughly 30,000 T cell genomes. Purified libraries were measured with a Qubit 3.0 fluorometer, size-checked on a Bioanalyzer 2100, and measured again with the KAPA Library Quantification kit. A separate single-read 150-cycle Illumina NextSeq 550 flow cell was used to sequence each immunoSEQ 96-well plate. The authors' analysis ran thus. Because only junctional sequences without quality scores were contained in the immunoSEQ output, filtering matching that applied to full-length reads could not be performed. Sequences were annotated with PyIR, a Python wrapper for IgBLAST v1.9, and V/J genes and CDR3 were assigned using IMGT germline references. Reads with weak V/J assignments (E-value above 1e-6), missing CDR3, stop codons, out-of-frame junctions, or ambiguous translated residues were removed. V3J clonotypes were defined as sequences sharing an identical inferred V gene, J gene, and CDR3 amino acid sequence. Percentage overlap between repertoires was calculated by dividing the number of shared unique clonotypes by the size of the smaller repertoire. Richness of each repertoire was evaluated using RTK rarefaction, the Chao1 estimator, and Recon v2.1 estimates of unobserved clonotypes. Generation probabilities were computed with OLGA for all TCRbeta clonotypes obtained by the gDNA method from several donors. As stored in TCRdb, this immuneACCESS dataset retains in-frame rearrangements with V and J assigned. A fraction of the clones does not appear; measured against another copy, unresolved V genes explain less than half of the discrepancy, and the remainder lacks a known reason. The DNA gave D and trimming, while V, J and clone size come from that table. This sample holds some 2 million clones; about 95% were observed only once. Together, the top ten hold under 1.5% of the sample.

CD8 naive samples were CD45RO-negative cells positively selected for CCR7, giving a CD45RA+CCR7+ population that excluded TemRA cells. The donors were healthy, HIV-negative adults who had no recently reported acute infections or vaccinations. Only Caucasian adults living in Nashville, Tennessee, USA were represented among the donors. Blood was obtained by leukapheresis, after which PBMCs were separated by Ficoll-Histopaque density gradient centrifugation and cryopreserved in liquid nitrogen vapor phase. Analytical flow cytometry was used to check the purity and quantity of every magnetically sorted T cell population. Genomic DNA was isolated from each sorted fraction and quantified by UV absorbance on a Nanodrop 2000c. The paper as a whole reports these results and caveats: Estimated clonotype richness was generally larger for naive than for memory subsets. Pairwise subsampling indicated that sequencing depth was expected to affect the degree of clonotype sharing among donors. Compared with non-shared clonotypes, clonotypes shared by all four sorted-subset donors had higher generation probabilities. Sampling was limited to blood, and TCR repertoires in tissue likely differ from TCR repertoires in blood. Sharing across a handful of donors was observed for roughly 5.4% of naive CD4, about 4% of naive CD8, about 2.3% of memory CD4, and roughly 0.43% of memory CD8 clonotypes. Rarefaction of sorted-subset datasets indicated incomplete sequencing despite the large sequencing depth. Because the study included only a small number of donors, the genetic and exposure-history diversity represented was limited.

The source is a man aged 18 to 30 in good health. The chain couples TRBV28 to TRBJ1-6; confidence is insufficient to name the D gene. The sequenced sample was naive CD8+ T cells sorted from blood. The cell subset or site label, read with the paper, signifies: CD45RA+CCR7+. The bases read TGTGCCAGCAGTTTAATTACAGAGGATCTTTGGAGTTCACCCCTCCACTTT. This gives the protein CASSLITEDLWSSPLHF.